This TCR beta chain was sequenced for a study of T cells in Graves' hyperthyroidism and ophthalmopathy. The study enrolled patients aged 18 to 65 with newly diagnosed hyperthyroidism of under 2 months' duration. Exclusion followed for patients with uncontrolled infection, other autoimmune disease, pregnancy or lactation. The diagnostic basis comprised clinical symptoms, serum thyroxine and TRAb, thyroid ultrasound and orbital computed tomography. Germline V lookup: CDR1 LGHNA, CDR2 YNFKEQ. CDR3 length: 15 residues. Trimming took 4 bases from V and 3 from J, leaving 15 bases between them. A few counts support this clonotype. Antigen: not known. RNA transcripts yielded amplified TCR beta CDR3 regions. During a first-round RT-PCR of the TCR CDR3, the HTBI primer set was used. TCRdb re-analysed the multiplex PCR reads in MiXCR, keeping a single row per CDR3 protein. The repertoire holds more than 500,000 distinct CDR3 sequences, with roughly 16% as singletons.

Study-wide results and limits: Ophthalmopathy was distinguished from stable hyperthyroidism by 13 V-J signatures.

Sequenced material: blood. The clonotype was recovered from a woman aged 25 to 45 with Graves' hyperthyroidism. The V call is TRBV4-2, the J call TRBJ1-2; maybe TRBD1 (6 bases). The DNA of the CDR3 is TGTGCCAGCAGCCTAGCGGGGGGCTCGGACTATGGCTACACCTTC. Translated, it gives CASSLAGGSDYGYTF.